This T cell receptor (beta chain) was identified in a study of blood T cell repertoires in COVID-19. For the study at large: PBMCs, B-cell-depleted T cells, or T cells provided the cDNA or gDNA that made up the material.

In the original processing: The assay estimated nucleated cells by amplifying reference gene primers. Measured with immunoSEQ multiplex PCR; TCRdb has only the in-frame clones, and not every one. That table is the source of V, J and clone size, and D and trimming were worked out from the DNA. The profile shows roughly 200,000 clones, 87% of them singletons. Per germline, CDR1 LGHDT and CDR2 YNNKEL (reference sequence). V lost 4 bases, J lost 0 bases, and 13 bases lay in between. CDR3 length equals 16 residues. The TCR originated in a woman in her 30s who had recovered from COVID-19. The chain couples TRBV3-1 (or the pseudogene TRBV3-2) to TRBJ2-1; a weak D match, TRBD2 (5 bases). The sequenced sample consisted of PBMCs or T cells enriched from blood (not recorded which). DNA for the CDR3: TGTGCCAGCAGCCGGGGTAGCGCGAGCTCCTACAATGAGCAGTTCTTC. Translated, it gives CASSRGSASSYNEQFF.